A single sample gave rise to the 16 T cell receptor beta chains below, sequenced in a study of Ad26.COV2.S vaccination and SARS-CoV-2 variants. Treatment denoted: about 20 received Ad26.COV2.S at low or high dose, single or two shots; several received placebo; per-sample allocation not given. Collection of the samples took place on day 63 after the first injection of vaccine or placebo. This table comes from immunoSEQ multiplex PCR, and its TCRdb copy is limited to in-frame clones, with some not included. The sample lists approximately 360,000 clones; 80% to 90% were seen once. Sequences were derived from peripheral blood, sampled in a trial of Ad26.COV2.S vaccine versus placebo. These receptors all come from a person between 18 and 65 years old who received the Ad26.COV2.S COVID-19 vaccine or a placebo.

The V and J genes are TRBV5-6 and TRBJ1-4, with TRBD1 identical over 10 bases. V gave up 4 bases and J gave up 6 bases; unmatched junction bases: 6. The CDR3 has 15 amino acids. CDR1 SGHDT and CDR2 YYEEEE come from the germline V gene. The DNA of the CDR3 is TGTGCCAGCAGCGGCCCCGGGACAGGGGATGAAAAACTGTTTTTT. Translating gives CASSGPGTGDEKLFF.

V and J are TRBV27 and TRBJ2-7; 7 bases align to TRBD1. The CDR3 is made up of 13 amino acids. In germline, CDR1 is MNHEY, CDR2 SMNVEV (reference sequence). V gave up 3 bases and J gave up 6 bases; unmatched junction bases: 5. Here the CDR3 reads CASSFKGAGEQYF. The DNA for the CDR3 is TGTGCCAGCAGTTTTAAGGGGGCTGGCGAGCAGTACTTC.

The chain links TRBV19 to TRBJ1-5, with 8 bases lining up with TRBD1. The CDR3 sequence is 16 residues long. Germline assignment: CDR1 LNHDA and CDR2 SQIVND (reference sequence). Trimming removed 2 bases from V and 6 bases from J; junction bases left unmatched: 9. CDR3 residues: CASSITARGQGQPQHF. In DNA form, the CDR3 reads TGTGCCAGTAGTATAACGGCCAGGGGGCAGGGTCAGCCCCAGCATTTT.

J is TRBJ2-7 and V is TRBV11-1; 11 nucleotides agree with TRBD1. J was trimmed by 0 bases and V by 6 bases; bases with no gene match: 7. Germline V gene lookup returns CDR1 SGHAT and CDR2 FQDESV (reference sequence). This CDR3 has 16 residues. The CDR3 DNA follows: TGTGCCAGCAGTTGGGACAGGGGGATGAGCTCCTACGAGCAGTACTTC. This translates into CASSWDRGMSSYEQYF. Combining the CDR3 with reference TRBV11-1 and TRBJ2-7 gives the whole variable domain EAEVAQSPRYKITEKSQAVAFWCDPISGHATLYWYRQILGQGPELLVQFQDESVVDDSQLPKDRFSAERLKGVDSTLKIQPAELGDSAMYLCASSWDRGMSSYEQYFGPGTRLTVT.

The chain employs TRBV7-8 and TRBJ2-1, with D hard to call. CDR3 length: 15 residues. Trimming removed 2 bases from V and 3 bases from J, with 11 bases in between. Germline V gene sequence: CDR1 SGHVS, CDR2 FQNEAQ. CDR3 in amino acids: CASSLRSRLYNEQFF. CDR3 nucleotides: TGTGCCAGCAGCTTACGTAGCCGGCTCTACAATGAGCAGTTCTTC.

The rearrangement uses TRBV11-3 and TRBJ2-3; possible D gene TRBD2, 5 bases. Germline V lookup: CDR1 SGHNT, CDR2 YENEEA. The CDR3 extends over 12 amino acids. Trimming shortened V by 6 bases and J by 7 bases, and 11 bases separated the two germline ends. CDR3 bases: TGTGCCAGCAGGCTAGAGGGTTATACGCAGTATTTT. Translating it yields CASRLEGYTQYF.

A single count supports this clone. This sequence joins TRBV11-3 and TRBJ1-2; D is unresolved. V lost 0 bases and J 2 bases, leaving 10 bases between the germline ends. The CDR3 has 15 amino acids. The germline V gene encodes CDR1 SGHNT and CDR2 YENEEA. The CDR3 loop is CASSLETGPNYGYTF. CDR3 bases: TGTGCCAGCAGCTTAGAAACCGGGCCCAACTATGGCTACACCTTC. Using reference TRBV11-3 and TRBJ1-2 for the parts outside the CDR3, the full variable domain is EAGVVQSPRYKIIEKKQPVAFWCNPISGHNTLYWYLQNLGQGPELLIRYENEEAVDDSQLPKDRFSAERLKGVDSTLKIQPAELGDSAVYLCASSLETGPNYGYTFGSGTRLTVV.

In this sample, this clone turned up once. The chain combines TRBV6-5 with TRBJ2-5, with TRBD2 matching 10 bases. V was clipped by 6 bases and J by 5 bases; unmatched bases: 9. The CDR3 extends over 15 amino acids. CDR1 MNHEY and CDR2 SVGAGI come from the germline V gene. The CDR3 is CASRQREGRAETQYF. The CDR3 nucleotides are TGTGCCAGCAGACAGCGGGAGGGCCGGGCGGAGACCCAGTACTTC.

Details on this clone: The sample holds other DNA sequences that translate to the same CDR3. The chain carries TRBV18 and TRBJ1-5; D unclear. Trimming stripped 1 base from V and 5 bases from J, with 6 bases between. The CDR3 has 13 residues. CDR1 KGHSH and CDR2 LQKENI come from the germline V gene. The CDR3 nucleotides are TGTGCCAGCTCACCACAAGGCGATCAGCCCCAGCATTTT. This codes for CASSPQGDQPQHF.

A few counts support this clone. This chain joins TRBV5-5 and TRBJ1-2, with 9 positions matching TRBD1. With V trimmed by 0 bases and J by 4 bases, 7 bases remained unmatched. CDR1 is SGHKS, CDR2 YYEKEE, per germline (reference sequence). The CDR3 length is 16 residues. This CDR3 reads CASSLDAGQGPYGYTF. The CDR3 bases are TGTGCCAGCAGCTTGGATGCGGGACAGGGCCCCTATGGCTACACCTTC.

This clone came up a few times. This chain uses TRBV6-1 with TRBJ1-2; D is perhaps TRBD1 (5 bases). The CDR3 sequence is 15 residues long. V lost 2 bases and J lost 5, with 15 bases in between. Germline V gene lookup returns CDR1 MNHNS and CDR2 SASEGT. CDR3 DNA: TGTGCCAGCAGTGAAAATTGGCAGGGACCTTATGGCTACACCTTC. This gives the protein CASSENWQGPYGYTF.

The CDR3 here is CASSAGQGAANYGYTF. DNA for the CDR3: TGCGCCAGCAGCGCGGGACAGGGGGCGGCTAACTATGGCTACACCTTC. The rearrangement links TRBV5-1 to TRBJ1-2, with 12 bases identical to TRBD1. J gave up 0 bases and V 4 bases, and 4 bases lay outside the gene matches. The CDR3 runs 16 residues. From germline, CDR1 is SGHRS and CDR2 YFSETQ.

The V call is TRBV29-1, the J call TRBJ1-1; D is possibly TRBD1 (5 bases). The CDR3 consists of 13 residues. The germline V gene has CDR1 SQVTM and CDR2 ANQGSEA. Trimming took 3 bases from V and 5 from J, leaving 13 bases between them. The CDR3 here is CSVDFGGGTEAFF. The CDR3 nucleotides read TGCAGCGTTGATTTTGGGGGAGGAACTGAAGCTTTCTTT.

V is TRBV7-9 and J is TRBJ2-5, with 9 bases matching TRBD2. Germline V gene data show CDR1 as SEHNR and CDR2 as FQNEAQ (reference sequence). The CDR3 contains 15 residues. V lost 4 bases, J lost 5 bases, and 8 bases stayed unmatched. The CDR3 is CASSSGRSGGETQYF. The CDR3 nucleotides read TGTGCCAGCAGCTCGGGCCGGAGCGGGGGGGAGACCCAGTACTTC.

The rearrangement uses TRBV12-5 and TRBJ2-1, with D perhaps TRBD2 (5 bases). The ends were cut back, 0 bases at V and 2 bases at J, with 17 bases in the middle. The V gene's germline CDR1 is LGHNT and CDR2 FRNRAP. This CDR3 region has 18 residues. The CDR3 reads CASGLVQIGGFTYNEQFF. In DNA form, the CDR3 reads TGTGCTAGTGGTTTGGTACAGATCGGCGGGTTCACCTACAATGAGCAGTTCTTC.

This CDR3 is CASSRGQMNTEAFF. For the CDR3, the DNA is TGTGCCAGCAGTCGGGGTCAAATGAACACTGAAGCTTTCTTT. This chain joins TRBV6-6 and TRBJ1-1; D remains unclear. The germline V and J ends were trimmed by 5 bases and 0 bases, with 10 bases remaining between them. CDR3 length: 14 amino acids. Germline-derived CDR1 and CDR2 are MNHNY and SVGAGI (reference sequence).